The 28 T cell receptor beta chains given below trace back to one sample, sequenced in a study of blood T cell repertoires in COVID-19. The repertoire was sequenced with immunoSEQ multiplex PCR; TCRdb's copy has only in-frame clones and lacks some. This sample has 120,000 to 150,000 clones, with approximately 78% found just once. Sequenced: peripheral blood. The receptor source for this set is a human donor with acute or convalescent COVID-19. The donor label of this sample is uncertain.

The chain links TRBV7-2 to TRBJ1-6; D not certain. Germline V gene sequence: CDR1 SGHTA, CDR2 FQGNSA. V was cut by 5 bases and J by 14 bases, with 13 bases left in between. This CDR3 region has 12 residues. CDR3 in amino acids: CASSPIGRSLHF. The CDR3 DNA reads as TGTGCCAGCAGCCCTATTGGTCGGTCCCTCCACTTT.

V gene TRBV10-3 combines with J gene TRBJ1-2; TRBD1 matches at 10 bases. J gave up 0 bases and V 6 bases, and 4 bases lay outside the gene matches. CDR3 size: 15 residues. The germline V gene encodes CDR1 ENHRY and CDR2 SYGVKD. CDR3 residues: CAIRGQGDSNYGYTF. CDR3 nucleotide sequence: TGTGCCATCAGAGGACAGGGGGATTCTAACTATGGCTACACCTTC.

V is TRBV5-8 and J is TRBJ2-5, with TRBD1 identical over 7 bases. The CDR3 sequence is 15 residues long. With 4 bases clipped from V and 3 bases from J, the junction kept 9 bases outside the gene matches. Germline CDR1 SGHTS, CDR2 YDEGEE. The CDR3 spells CASSLGSGTEETQYF. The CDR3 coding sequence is TGTGCCAGCAGCCTGGGGTCGGGGACAGAAGAGACCCAGTACTTC.

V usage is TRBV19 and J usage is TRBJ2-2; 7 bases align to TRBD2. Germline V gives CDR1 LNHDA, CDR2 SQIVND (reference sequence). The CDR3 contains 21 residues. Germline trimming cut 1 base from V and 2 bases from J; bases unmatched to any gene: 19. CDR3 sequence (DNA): TGTGCCAGTAGTATAGGTCGACCCGGGACTACCATTTTTTTCAACACCGGGGAGCTGTTTTTT. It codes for CASSIGRPGTTIFFNTGELFF.

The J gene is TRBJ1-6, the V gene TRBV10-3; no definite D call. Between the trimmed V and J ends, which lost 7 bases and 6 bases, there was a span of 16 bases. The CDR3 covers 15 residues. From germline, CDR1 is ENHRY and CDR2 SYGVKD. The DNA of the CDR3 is TGTGCCATCAACCCCGGCAGCACGGGTAATTCACCCCTCCACTTT. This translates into CAINPGSTGNSPLHF.

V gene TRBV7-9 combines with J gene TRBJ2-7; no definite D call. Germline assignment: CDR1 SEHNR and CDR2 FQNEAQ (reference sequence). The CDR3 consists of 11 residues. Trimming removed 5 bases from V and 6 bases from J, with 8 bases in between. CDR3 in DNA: TGTGCCAGCAGCCCCCAGGTCGAGCAGTACTTC. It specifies CASSPQVEQYF.

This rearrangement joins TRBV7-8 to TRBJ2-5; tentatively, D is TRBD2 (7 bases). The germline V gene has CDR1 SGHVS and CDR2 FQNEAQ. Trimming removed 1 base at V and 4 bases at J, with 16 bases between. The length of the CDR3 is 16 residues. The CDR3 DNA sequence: TGTGCCAGCAGCTTAGTGGGGACGGGGGGCGGAGAGACCCAGTACTTC. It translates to CASSLVGTGGGETQYF.

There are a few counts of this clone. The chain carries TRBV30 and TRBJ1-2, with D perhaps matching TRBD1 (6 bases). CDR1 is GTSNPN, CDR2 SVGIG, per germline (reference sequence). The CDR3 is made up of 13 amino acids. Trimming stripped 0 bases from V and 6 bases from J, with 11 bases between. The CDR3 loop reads CAWSVNRADGYTF. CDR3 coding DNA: TGTGCCTGGAGTGTAAACAGGGCGGATGGCTACACCTTC. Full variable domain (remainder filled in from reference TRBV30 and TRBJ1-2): SQTIHQWPATLVQPVGSPLSLECTVEGTSNPNLYWYRQAAGRGLQLLFYSVGIGQISSEVPQNLSASRPQDRQFILSSKKLLLSDSGFYLCAWSVNRADGYTFGSGTRLTVV.

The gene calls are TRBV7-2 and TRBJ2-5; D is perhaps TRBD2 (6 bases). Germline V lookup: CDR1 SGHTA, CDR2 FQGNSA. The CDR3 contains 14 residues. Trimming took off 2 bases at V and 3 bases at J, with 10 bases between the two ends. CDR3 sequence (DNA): TGTGCCAGCAGCTTAATCCCGGGGGAAGAGACCCAGTACTTC. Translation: CASSLIPGEETQYF. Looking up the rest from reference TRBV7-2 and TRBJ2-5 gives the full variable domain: GAGVSQSPSNKVTEKGKDVELRCDPISGHTALYWYRQSLGQGLEFLIYFQGNSAPDKSGLPSDRFSAERTGGSVSTLTIQRTQQEDSAVYLCASSLIPGEETQYFGPGTRLLVL.

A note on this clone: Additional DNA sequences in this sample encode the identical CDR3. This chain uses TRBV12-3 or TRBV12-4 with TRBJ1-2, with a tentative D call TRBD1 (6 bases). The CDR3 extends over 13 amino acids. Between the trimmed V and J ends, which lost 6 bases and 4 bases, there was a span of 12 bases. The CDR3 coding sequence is TGTGCCAGCAGCCCAACAGGGCTCTATGGCTACACCTTC. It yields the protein CASSPTGLYGYTF.

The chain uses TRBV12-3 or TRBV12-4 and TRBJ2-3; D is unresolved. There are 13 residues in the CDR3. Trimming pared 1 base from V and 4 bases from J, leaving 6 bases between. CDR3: CASSLVRADTQYF. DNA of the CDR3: TGTGCCAGCAGTTTAGTACGGGCAGATACGCAGTATTTT.

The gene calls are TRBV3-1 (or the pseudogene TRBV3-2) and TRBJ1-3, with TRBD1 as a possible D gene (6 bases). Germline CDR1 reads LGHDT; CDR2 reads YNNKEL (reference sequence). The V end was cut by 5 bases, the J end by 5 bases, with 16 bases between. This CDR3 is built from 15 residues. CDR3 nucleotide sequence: TGTGCCAGCAGCGATAAGGACAGTCGGAGAAACACCATATATTTT. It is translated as CASSDKDSRRNTIYF.

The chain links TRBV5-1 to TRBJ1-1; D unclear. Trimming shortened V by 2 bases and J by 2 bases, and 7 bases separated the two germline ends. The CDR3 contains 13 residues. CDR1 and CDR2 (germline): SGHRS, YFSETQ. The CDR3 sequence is CASSFNLNTEAFF. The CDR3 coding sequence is TGCGCCAGCAGCTTCAACTTAAACACTGAAGCTTTCTTT. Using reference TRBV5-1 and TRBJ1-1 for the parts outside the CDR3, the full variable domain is KAGVTQTPRYLIKTRGQQVTLSCSPISGHRSVSWYQQTPGQGLQFLFEYFSETQRNKGNFPGRFSGRQFSNSRSEMNVSTLELGDSALYLCASSFNLNTEAFFGQGTRLTVV.

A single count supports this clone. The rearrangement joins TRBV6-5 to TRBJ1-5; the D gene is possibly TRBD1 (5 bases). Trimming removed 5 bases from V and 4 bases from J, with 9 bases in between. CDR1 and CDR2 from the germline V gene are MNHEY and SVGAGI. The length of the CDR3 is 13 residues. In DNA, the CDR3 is TGTGCCAGCAGTCTGACAGAGAATCAGCCCCAGCATTTT. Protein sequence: CASSLTENQPQHF.

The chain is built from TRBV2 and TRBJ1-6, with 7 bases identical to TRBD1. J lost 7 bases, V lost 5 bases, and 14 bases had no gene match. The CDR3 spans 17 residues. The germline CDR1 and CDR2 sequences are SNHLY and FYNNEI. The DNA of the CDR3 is TGTGCCAGCAGTAGGGACAGCCCTATTCACCAGAATTCACCCCTCCACTTT. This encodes CASSRDSPIHQNSPLHF.

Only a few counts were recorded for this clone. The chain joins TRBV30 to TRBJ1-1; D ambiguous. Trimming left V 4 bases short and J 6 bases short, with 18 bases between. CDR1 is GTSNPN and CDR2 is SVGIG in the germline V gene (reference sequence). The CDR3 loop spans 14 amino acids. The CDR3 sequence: CAWKEEGGSAEAFF. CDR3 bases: TGTGCCTGGAAAGAGGAGGGAGGAAGCGCTGAAGCTTTCTTT.

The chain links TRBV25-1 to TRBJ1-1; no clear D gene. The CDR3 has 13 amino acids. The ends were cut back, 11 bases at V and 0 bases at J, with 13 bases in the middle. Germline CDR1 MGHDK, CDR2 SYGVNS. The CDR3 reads CARQCGLNTEAFF. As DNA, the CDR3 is TGTGCCCGTCAGTGCGGATTGAACACTGAAGCTTTCTTT.

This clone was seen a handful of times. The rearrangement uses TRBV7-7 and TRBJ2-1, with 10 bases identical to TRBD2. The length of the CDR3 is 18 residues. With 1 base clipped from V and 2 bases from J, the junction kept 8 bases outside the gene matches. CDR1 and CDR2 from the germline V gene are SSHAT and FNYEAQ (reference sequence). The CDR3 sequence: CASSLDGVAGGTYNEQFF. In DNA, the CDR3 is TGTGCCAGCAGCTTAGACGGCGTAGCGGGGGGAACCTACAATGAGCAGTTCTTC.

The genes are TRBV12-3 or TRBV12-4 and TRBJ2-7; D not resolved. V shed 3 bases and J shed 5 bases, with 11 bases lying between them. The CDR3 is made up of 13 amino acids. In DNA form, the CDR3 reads TGTGCCAGCAGTTTTTCGGTCCACCACGAGCAGTACTTC. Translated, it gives CASSFSVHHEQYF.

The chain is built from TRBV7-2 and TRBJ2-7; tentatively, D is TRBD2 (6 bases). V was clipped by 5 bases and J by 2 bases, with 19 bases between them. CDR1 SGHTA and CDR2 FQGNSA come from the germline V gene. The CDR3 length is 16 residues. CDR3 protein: CASSLLHVEGTYEQYF. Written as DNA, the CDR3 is TGTGCCAGCAGCCTACTCCACGTGGAGGGAACCTACGAGCAGTACTTC.

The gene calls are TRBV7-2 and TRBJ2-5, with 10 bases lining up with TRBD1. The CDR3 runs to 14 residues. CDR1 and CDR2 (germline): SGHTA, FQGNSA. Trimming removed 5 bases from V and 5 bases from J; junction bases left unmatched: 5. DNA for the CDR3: TGTGCCAGCAGCAGACAGGGGGCGCGGGAGACCCAGTACTTC. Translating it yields CASSRQGARETQYF.

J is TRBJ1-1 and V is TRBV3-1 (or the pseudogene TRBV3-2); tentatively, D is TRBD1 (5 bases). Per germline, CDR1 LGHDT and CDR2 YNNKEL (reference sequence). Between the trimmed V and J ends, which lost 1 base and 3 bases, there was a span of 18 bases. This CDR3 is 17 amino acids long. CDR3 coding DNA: TGTGCCAGCAGCCAAGCTCCGTTGACAGCGATATACACTGAAGCTTTCTTT. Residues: CASSQAPLTAIYTEAFF.

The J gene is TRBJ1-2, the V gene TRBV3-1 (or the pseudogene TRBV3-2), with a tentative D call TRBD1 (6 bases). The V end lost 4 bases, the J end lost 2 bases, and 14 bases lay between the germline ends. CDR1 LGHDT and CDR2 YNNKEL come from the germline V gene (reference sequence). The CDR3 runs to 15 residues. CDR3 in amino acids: CASSPRSGANYGYTF. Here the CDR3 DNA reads TGTGCCAGCAGCCCCCGTTCAGGGGCGAACTATGGCTACACCTTC.

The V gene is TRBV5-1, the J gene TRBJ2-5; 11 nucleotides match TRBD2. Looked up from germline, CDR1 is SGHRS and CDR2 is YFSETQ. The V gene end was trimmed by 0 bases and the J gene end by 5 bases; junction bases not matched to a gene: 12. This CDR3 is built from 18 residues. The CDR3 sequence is CASSLVGTSGLRGETQYF. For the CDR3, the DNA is TGCGCCAGCAGCTTGGTAGGGACTAGCGGTCTCCGGGGGGAGACCCAGTACTTC.

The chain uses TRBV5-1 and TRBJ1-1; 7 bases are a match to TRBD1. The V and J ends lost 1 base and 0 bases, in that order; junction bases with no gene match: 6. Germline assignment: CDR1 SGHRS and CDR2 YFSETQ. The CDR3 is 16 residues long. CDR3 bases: TGCGCCAGCAGCTTGTTTGGCCAGGGGGTGAACACTGAAGCTTTCTTT. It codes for CASSLFGQGVNTEAFF.

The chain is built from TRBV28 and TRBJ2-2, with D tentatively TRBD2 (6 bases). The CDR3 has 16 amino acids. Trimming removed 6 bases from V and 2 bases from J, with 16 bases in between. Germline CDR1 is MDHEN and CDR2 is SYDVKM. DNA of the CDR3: TGTGCCAGCAGCTCCCCCCGGGACTCCAACACCGGGGAGCTGTTTTTT. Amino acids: CASSSPRDSNTGELFF.

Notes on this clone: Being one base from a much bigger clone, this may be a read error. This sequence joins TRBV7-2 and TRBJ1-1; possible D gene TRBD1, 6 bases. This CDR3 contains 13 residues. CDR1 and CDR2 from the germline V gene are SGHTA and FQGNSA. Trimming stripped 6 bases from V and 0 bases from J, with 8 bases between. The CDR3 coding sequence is TGTGCCAGCAGTTACAGGGTGAACACTGAAGCTTTCTTT. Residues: CASSYRVNTEAFF.

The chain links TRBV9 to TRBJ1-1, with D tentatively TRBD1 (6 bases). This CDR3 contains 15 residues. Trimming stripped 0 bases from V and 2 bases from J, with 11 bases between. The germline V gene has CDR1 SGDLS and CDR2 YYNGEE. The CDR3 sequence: CASSVEGGFNTEAFF. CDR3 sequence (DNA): TGTGCCAGCAGCGTAGAAGGGGGTTTCAACACTGAAGCTTTCTTT.